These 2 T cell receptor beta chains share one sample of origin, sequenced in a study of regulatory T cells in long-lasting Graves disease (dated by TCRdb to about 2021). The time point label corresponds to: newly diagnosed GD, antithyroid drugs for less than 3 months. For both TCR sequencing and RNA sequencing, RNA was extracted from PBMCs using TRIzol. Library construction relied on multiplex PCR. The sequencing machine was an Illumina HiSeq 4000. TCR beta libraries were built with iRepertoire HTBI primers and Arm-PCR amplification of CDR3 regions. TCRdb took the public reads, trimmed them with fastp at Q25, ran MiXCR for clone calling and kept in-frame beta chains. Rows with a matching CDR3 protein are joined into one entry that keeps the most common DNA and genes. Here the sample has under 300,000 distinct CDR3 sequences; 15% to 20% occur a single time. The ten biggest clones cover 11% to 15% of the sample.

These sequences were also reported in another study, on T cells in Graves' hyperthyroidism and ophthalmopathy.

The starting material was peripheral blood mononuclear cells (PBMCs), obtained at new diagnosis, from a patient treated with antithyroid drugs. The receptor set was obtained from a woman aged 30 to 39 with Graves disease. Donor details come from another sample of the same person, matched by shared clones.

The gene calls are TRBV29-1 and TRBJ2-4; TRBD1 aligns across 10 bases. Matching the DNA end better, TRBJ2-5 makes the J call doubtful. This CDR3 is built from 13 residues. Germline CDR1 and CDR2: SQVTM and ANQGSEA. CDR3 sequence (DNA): TGCAGCGTTGAACCGGACAGGGGGGAGACCCAGTACTTC. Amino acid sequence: CSVEPDRGETQYF.

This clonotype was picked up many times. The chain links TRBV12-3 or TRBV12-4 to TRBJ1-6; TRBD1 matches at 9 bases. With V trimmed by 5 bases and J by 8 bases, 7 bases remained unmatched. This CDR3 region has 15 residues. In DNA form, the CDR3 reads TGTGCCAGCAGTCCAACCGGGACAGGGTATTCACCCCTCCACTTT. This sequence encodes CASSPTGTGYSPLHF.